The 27 T cell receptor beta chains given below trace back to one sample, sequenced in a study of blood T cells in healthy people across ages. A J-beta primer mix and a sample-barcoded 5' primer were used in a second PCR of about 6 to 12 cycles. TCRdb reprocessed the 5' RACE reads via MiXCR and lists one record per CDR3 protein. Of some 730,000 distinct CDR3 sequences listed, 22% are singletons. Sequencing used blood. Every receptor here comes from a man between 65 and 85 years old in good health.

The chain carries TRBV5-6 and TRBJ2-3; D ambiguous. V was pared by 0 bases and J by 2 bases, with 10 bases between. Germline CDR1 SGHDT, CDR2 YYEEEE. The CDR3 has 15 residues. The CDR3 nucleotides read TGTGCCAGCAGCTTGGCCGGTCCCTACACAGATACGCAGTATTTT. Encoded protein: CASSLAGPYTDTQYF.

V usage is TRBV7-2 and J usage is TRBJ2-1; TRBD1 matches 8 bases. After removal of 5 bases from V and 6 bases from J, the junction contained 6 bases not matched to a gene. The CDR3 is 14 amino acids. Per the germline V gene, CDR1 is SGHTA and CDR2 is FQGNSA. The CDR3 region has the DNA TGTGCCAGCAGCCCTCAGGGGGCTAGCAATGAGCAGTTCTTC. Protein sequence: CASSPQGASNEQFF. The complete variable domain, with remaining parts taken from reference TRBV7-2 and TRBJ2-1, reads GAGVSQSPSNKVTEKGKDVELRCDPISGHTALYWYRQSLGQGLEFLIYFQGNSAPDKSGLPSDRFSAERTGGSVSTLTIQRTQQEDSAVYLCASSPQGASNEQFFGPGTRLTVL.

V gene TRBV7-2 combines with J gene TRBJ1-2; tentatively, D is TRBD1 (5 bases). The CDR3 consists of 14 residues. Germline loops: CDR1 SGHTA, CDR2 FQGNSA. V lost 4 bases, J lost 1 base, and 10 bases lay in between. CDR3 coding DNA: TGTGCCAGCAGCTCGGGACGGTTTAACTATGGCTACACCTTC. Translated: CASSSGRFNYGYTF.

Comments on this clonotype: Compared with germline, one end of the junction differs, possibly owing to a read error. The chain combines TRBV5-1 with TRBJ2-2; D could derive from TRBD1 or TRBD2 (5 bases each). From germline, CDR1 is SGHRS and CDR2 YFSETQ. The CDR3 is 15 residues long. The CDR3 region is CASSPREMNIGELFF. CDR3 coding DNA: TGCGCCAGCAGCCCCAGGGAGATGAACATCGGGGAGCTGTTTTTT.

The rearrangement joins TRBV5-1 to TRBJ2-1; 7 bases are a match to TRBD1. The J call may not be correct, given that the DNA end is closer to TRBJ2-7. Germline CDR1 is SGHRS and CDR2 is YFSETQ. The CDR3 is 14 residues long. DNA for the CDR3: TGCGCCAGCAAAGGACAGGAGATCGGCTACGAGCAGTACTTC. Translation: CASKGQEIGYEQYF.

The chain couples TRBV5-1 to TRBJ1-1, with 11 nucleotides matching TRBD1. After removal of 3 bases from V and 0 bases from J, the junction contained 1 base not matched to a gene. CDR3 size: 15 residues. Germline CDR1 reads SGHRS; CDR2 reads YFSETQ. CDR3 loop: CASSWTGGLNTEAFF. The CDR3 DNA sequence: TGCGCCAGCAGCTGGACAGGGGGCTTGAACACTGAAGCTTTCTTT.

This chain joins TRBV28 and TRBJ2-7; 7 bases are shared with TRBD1. The V gene end was trimmed by 5 bases and the J gene end by 6 bases; junction bases not matched to a gene: 13. The CDR3 length is 15 residues. Germline-derived CDR1 and CDR2 are MDHEN and SYDVKM. The CDR3 reads CASSVQTGTPTEQYF. CDR3 DNA sequence: TGTGCCAGCAGTGTCCAGACAGGGACCCCTACCGAGCAGTACTTC. The whole variable domain, filled in from reference TRBV28 and TRBJ2-7, reads DVKVTQSSRYLVKRTGEKVFLECVQDMDHENMFWYRQDPGLGLRLIYFSYDVKMKEKGDIPEGYSVSREKKERFSLILESASTNQTSMYLCASSVQTGTPTEQYFGPGTRLTVT.

This clonotype was recorded at least ten times. The V call is TRBV6-6, the J call TRBJ2-2, with TRBD2 matching over 7 bases. CDR1 MNHNY and CDR2 SVGAGI come from the germline V gene (reference sequence). CDR3 length: 15 residues. The J segment lost 0 bases and the V segment lost 6 bases, leaving 4 bases of the junction unmatched. The CDR3 sequence: CASRSGRTNTGELFF. Here the CDR3 DNA reads TGTGCCAGCAGATCCGGGAGGACGAACACCGGGGAGCTGTTTTTT.

The chain has TRBV12-3 or TRBV12-4 and TRBJ2-4, with D hard to call. The germline V and J ends were trimmed by 4 bases and 1 base, with 8 bases remaining between them. This CDR3 has 14 residues. CDR3 DNA sequence: TGTGCCAGCAGTTCGAGTGGGGCCAAAAACATTCAGTACTTC. This sequence encodes CASSSSGAKNIQYF.

This clonotype was seen more than once but under ten times. The chain joins TRBV28 to TRBJ2-3; the D is unclear. This CDR3 is 14 amino acids long. V was clipped by 6 bases and J by 5 bases, with 15 bases between them. The germline V gene has CDR1 MDHEN and CDR2 SYDVKM. The CDR3 coding sequence is TGTGCCAGCAGCCATGGGTGGGGTGAAGATACGCAGTATTTT. It translates to CASSHGWGEDTQYF.

This sequence joins TRBV5-1 and TRBJ1-1; 12 bases match TRBD1. The J segment lost 5 bases and the V segment lost 4 bases, leaving 9 bases of the junction unmatched. The germline CDR1 and CDR2 sequences are SGHRS and YFSETQ. The CDR3 extends over 16 amino acids. The CDR3 reads CASSKSGTGGMTEAFF. In DNA, the CDR3 is TGCGCCAGCAGCAAATCCGGGACAGGGGGCATGACTGAAGCTTTCTTT.

The rearrangement links TRBV7-9 to TRBJ2-7; 8 bases line up with TRBD1. The J segment lost 7 bases and the V segment lost 3 bases, leaving 8 bases of the junction unmatched. The CDR3 has 14 residues. CDR1 and CDR2 (germline): SEHNR, FQNEAQ (reference sequence). In DNA, the CDR3 is TGTGCCAGCAGCTTCGGACAGGGTATTTTGGAGCAGTACTTC. Translation gives CASSFGQGILEQYF.

This clonotype was observed a handful of times. An end of the junction does not agree with germline; a read error may underlie this. V and J are TRBV4-1 and TRBJ2-4; 13 positions agree with TRBD2. This CDR3 region has 17 residues. Germline values: CDR1 MGHRA, CDR2 YSYEKL. This CDR3 is CAGSQERGTSGINIQYF. In DNA, the CDR3 is TGCGCCGGCAGCCAAGAGAGGGGGACTAGCGGGATAAACATTCAGTACTTC.

The V gene is TRBV20-1, the J gene TRBJ2-3, with 8 bases matching TRBD2. The germline V gene encodes CDR1 DFQATT and CDR2 SNEGSKA (reference sequence). V trimming: 3 bases; J trimming: 2 bases; junction bases outside the gene matches: 10. This CDR3 comprises 16 residues. For the CDR3, the DNA is TGCAGTGCTAGCCTCCCTTTCGGGAGGGCCACAGATACGCAGTATTTT. It specifies CSASLPFGRATDTQYF.

CDR3 sequence: CASSFIQRGEQYV. The CDR3 DNA is TGTGCCAGCAGTTTTATCCAGCGGGGCGAGCAGTACGTC. V and J are TRBV6-2 or TRBV6-3 and TRBJ2-7; TRBD2 agrees at 7 bases. V shed 4 bases and J 6 bases; nucleotides not matched to a gene: 6. This CDR3 region has 13 residues. Germline CDR1 is MNHEY and CDR2 is SVGEGT.

The rearrangement joins TRBV29-1 to TRBJ2-1; 9 bases agree with TRBD1. V shed 7 bases, J shed 5 bases, and the junction held 9 bases outside the gene matches. This CDR3 region has 14 residues. Germline-derived CDR1 and CDR2 are SQVTM and ANQGSEA. DNA for the CDR3: TGCAGCGGTGAGGGACAGGGAGTACACAATGAGCAGTTCTTC. Translating it yields CSGEGQGVHNEQFF.

This clonotype was observed a handful of times. The chain employs TRBV7-3 and TRBJ2-2; D uncertain. Germline-derived CDR1 and CDR2 are SGHTA and FQGTGA. V shed 0 bases and J shed 0 bases, with 8 bases lying between them. This CDR3 spans 16 amino acids. The CDR3 coding sequence is TGTGCCAGCAGCTTAACGGGCTTCCCGAACACCGGGGAGCTGTTTTTT. It translates to CASSLTGFPNTGELFF.

The chain recombines TRBV5-7 with TRBJ2-7; tentative D call: TRBD2 (6 bases). TRBV5-7 is noted as an ORF with a role that remains uncertain. V was cut by 4 bases and J by 4 bases, with 21 bases left in between. CDR3 length equals 16 residues. CDR3 sequence reads: CASSGNRDSFLYEQYV. The CDR3 coding sequence is TGTGCCAGCAGCGGGAACCGGGACTCCTTCCTATACGAGCAGTACGTC.

The sample holds a few counts of this clonotype. The CDR3 loop reads CAISESNGGDAGELFF. The CDR3 nucleotides are TGTGCCATCAGTGAGTCGAACGGCGGAGACGCCGGGGAGCTGTTTTTT. The chain carries TRBV10-3 and TRBJ2-2; D is unclear. The CDR3 runs 16 residues. V dropped 0 bases and J dropped 6 bases, with 14 bases sitting between them. CDR1 is ENHRY, CDR2 SYGVKD, per germline.

The J gene is TRBJ2-5, the V gene TRBV19, with D tentatively TRBD2 (7 bases). Germline CDR1 is LNHDA and CDR2 is SQIVND (reference sequence). There are 16 residues in the CDR3. V lost 4 bases to trimming and J lost 0 bases, with 15 bases between them. The CDR3 here is CASSSPGGGYQETQYF. CDR3 nucleotides: TGTGCCAGTAGTAGTCCTGGCGGGGGCTACCAAGAGACCCAGTACTTC.

This clonotype was counted only a few times. A much bigger clone sits one base away, suggesting this may be a read error. This chain links TRBV3-1 with TRBJ1-1; D uncertain. The germline CDR1 and CDR2 sequences are LGHDT and YNNKEL (reference sequence). The germline V and J ends were trimmed by 2 bases and 13 bases, with 23 bases remaining between them. CDR3 size: 15 residues. Here the CDR3 DNA reads TGTGCCAGCAGCCAACTCCCGGACGGGTCATCAGTGGTTTTCTTT. It translates to CASSQLPDGSSVVFF.

This clonotype was counted between two and nine times. The chain employs TRBV14 and TRBJ1-4; the D is unclear. Trimming removed 1 base at V and 6 bases at J, with 9 bases between. The V gene's germline CDR1 is SGHDN and CDR2 FVKESK. This CDR3 is built from 14 residues. CDR3 DNA sequence: TGTGCCAGCAGCCAAGGCTGGTGGGATGAAAAACTGTTTTTT. This codes for CASSQGWWDEKLFF.

DNA of the CDR3: TGTGCCAGCAGCGCTTTCCCGGGGAACACTGAAGCTTTCTTT. Its protein is CASSAFPGNTEAFF. V usage is TRBV9 and J usage is TRBJ1-1; D is unclear. This CDR3 contains 14 residues. Per germline, CDR1 SGDLS and CDR2 YYNGEE. V was clipped by 3 bases and J by 1 base, with 10 bases between them.

Worth noting for this clonotype: Relative to the germline gene, one junction end is altered; a read error may explain this. The chain is built from TRBV6-5 and TRBJ2-3; 7 bases match TRBD1. There are 17 residues in the CDR3. The germline V gene has CDR1 MNHEY and CDR2 SVGAGI. DNA of the CDR3: TGTGCCCGCAGTTACGGCAGGGGGATCCGGTTCCCAGATACGCAGTATTTT. Protein product: CARSYGRGIRFPDTQYF.

The chain carries TRBV6-5 and TRBJ1-2, with D uncertain. Trimming cost V 0 bases and J 6 bases, with 14 bases left between them. CDR1 and CDR2 from the germline V gene are MNHEY and SVGAGI. This CDR3 comprises 15 residues. The DNA for the CDR3 is TGTGCCAGCAGTTACTCTCCCCAGACGTGGAATGGCTACACCTTC. It translates to CASSYSPQTWNGYTF.

The chain links TRBV3-1 to TRBJ1-6; unclear D gene. V was shortened by 1 base and J by 8 bases, with 9 bases between the two germline ends. This CDR3 contains 14 residues. CDR1 and CDR2 from the germline V gene are LGHDT and YNNKEL (reference sequence). CDR3 region: CASSQGQNHSPLHF. In DNA, the CDR3 is TGTGCCAGCAGCCAAGGGCAGAACCATTCACCCCTCCACTTT.

The rearrangement joins TRBV25-1 to TRBJ1-2; maybe TRBD1 (5 bases). With 1 base removed from V and 4 bases from J, the gap between germline ends came to 16 bases. Germline CDR1 MGHDK, CDR2 SYGVNS. The CDR3 has 16 residues. The CDR3 DNA reads TGTGCCAGCAGTGAATCTTGGGGCATCGCCTCCTATGGCTACACCTTC. Amino acids: CASSESWGIASYGYTF.